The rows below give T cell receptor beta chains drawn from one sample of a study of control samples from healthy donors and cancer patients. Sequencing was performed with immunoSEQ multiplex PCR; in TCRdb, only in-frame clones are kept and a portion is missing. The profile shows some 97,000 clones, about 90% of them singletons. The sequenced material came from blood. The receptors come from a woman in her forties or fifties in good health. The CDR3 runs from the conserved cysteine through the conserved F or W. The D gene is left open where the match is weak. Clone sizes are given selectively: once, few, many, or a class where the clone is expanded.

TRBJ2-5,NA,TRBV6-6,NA,TGTGCCAGCAGTTTGCCGAGGGGGGAAGCAGAGACCCAGTACTTC,CASSLPRGEAETQYF
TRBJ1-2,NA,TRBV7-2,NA,TGTGCCAGCAGCTTAGAACCTGGGAGTAACGGCTACACCTTC,CASSLEPGSNGYTF
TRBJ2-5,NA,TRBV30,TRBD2,TGTGCCTGGAGTGTAGGGGCGGGAGAGGAAGAGACCCAGTACTTC,CAWSVGAGEEETQYF
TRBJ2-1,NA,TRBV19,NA,TGTGCCAGTAGTGAGACGTGGGGGACCCGGGGCGCCGAGCAGTTCTTC,CASSETWGTRGAEQFF
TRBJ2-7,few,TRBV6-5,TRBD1,TGTGCCAGCAGCGAGACAGGGGGCATCTACGAGCAGTACTTC,CASSETGGIYEQYF
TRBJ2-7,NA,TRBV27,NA,TGTGCCAGCAGTTTTGGCGTCGAGCAGTACTTC,CASSFGVEQYF
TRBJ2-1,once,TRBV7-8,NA,TGTGCCAGCAGCTCCCTGGCCCCCAGCGGGTACAATGAGCAGTTCTTC,CASSSLAPSGYNEQFF
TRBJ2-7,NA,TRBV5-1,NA,TGCGCCAGCAGCTTGGCCGAAGGCCCGTTTGACTACGAGCAGTACTTC,CASSLAEGPFDYEQYF
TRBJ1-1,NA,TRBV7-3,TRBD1,TGTGCCAGCAGCTTAATGGCACAGGGGGGACTACTAGAAGCTTTCTTT,CASSLMAQGGLLEAFF
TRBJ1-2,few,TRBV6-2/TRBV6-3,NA,TGTGCCAGCAGTTACCGGGACGGACCTAACTATGGCTACACCTTC,CASSYRDGPNYGYTF
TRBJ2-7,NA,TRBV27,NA,TGTGCCAGCAGTTTGAGGCAGGGGAACTACGAGCAGTACTTC,CASSLRQGNYEQYF
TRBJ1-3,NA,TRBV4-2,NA,TGTGCCAGCAGCCAAGAAGGGGTCTCTGGAAACACCATATATTTT,CASSQEGVSGNTIYF
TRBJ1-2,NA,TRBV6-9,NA,TGTGCCAGCAGTTATTCCCGCCAGGGCCTTTATGGCTACACCTTC,CASSYSRQGLYGYTF
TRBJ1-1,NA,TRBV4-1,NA,TGCGCCAGCAGCCAATACCAGGGCGCGAACACTGAAGCTTTCTTT,CASSQYQGANTEAFF
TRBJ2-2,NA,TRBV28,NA,TGTGCCAGCAGTTTTAATCTGCTAGCCCACACCGGGGAGCTGTTTTTT,CASSFNLLAHTGELFF
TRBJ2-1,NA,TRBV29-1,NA,TGCAGCGTCGGAGGGAGTTGGGATGAGCAGTTCTTC,CSVGGSWDEQFF
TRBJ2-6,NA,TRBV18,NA,TGTGCCAGCTCACCAACTGCGTCTGGGGCCAACGTCCTGACTTTC,CASSPTASGANVLTF
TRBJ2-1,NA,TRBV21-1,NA,TGTGCCAGCAGCAAAAGAGATTCGGGGTACAATGAGCAGTTCTTC,CASSKRDSGYNEQFF
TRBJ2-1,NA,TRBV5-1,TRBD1,TGCGCCAGCAGCGGGACAGCCTACAATGAGCAGTTCTTC,CASSGTAYNEQFF
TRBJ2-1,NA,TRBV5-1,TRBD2,TGCGCCAGCAGCTCAGCTTCCGGGACTAGGATAATAAATGAGCAGTTCTTC,CASSSASGTRIINEQFF
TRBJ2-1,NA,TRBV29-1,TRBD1,TGCAGCGTTTTGACAGGGGGCGGTTTAAGCTCCTACAATGAGCAGTTCTTC,CSVLTGGGLSSYNEQFF
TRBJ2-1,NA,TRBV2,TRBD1,TGTGCCAGCAGTGAGGGACCAGGGGGCTTCTATGAGCAGTTCTTC,CASSEGPGGFYEQFF
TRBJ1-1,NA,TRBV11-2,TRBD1,TGTGCCAGGGCACTATCAGGGGGCACTGAAGCTTTCTTT,CARALSGGTEAFF
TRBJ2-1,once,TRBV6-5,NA,TGTGCCAGCAGTCGGAACACAGGGAGGGCTGAGCAGTTCTTC,CASSRNTGRAEQFF
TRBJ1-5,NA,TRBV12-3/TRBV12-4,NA,TGTGCCAGCAGCTTAGTTCCGCCTCAGCCCCAGCATTTT,CASSLVPPQPQHF
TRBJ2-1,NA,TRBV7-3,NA,TGTGCCAGCAGCTTAAGGGCGGGCCGGGGGGCAGAGGGTGAGCAGTTCTTC,CASSLRAGRGAEGEQFF
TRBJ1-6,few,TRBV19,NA,TGTGCCAGTAGGATGGACAGTAATTCACCCCTCCACTTT,CASRMDSNSPLHF
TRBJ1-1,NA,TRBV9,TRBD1,TGTGCCAGCACGACAGGGATTCGTGACACTGAAGCTTTCTTT,CASTTGIRDTEAFF
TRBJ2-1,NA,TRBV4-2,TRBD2,TGTGCCAGCAGCCAAGCGTCTAGCGGGGGGGGTGAGCAGTTCTTC,CASSQASSGGGEQFF
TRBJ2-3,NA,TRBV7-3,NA,TGTGCCAGCAGCCGCCTCACAGATACGCAGTATTTT,CASSRLTDTQYF
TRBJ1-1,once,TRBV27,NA,TGTGCCAGCAGTCCTCGACAGGCTGGTGAAGCTTTCTTT,CASSPRQAGEAFF
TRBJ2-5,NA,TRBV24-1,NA,TGTGCCACCAGTGATTTCCAACAAGAGACCCAGTACTTC,CATSDFQQETQYF
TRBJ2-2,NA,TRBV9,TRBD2,TGTGCCAGCAGCGCCGGGACTAGAGACACCGGGGAGCTGTTTTTT,CASSAGTRDTGELFF
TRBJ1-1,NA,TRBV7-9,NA,TGTGCCAGCAGCTATCGATGGGAGGGGGACCCTCAGGATGAAGCTTTCTTT,CASSYRWEGDPQDEAFF
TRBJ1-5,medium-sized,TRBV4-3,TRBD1,TGCGCCAGCAGCCAAGATTACAGGGGGAGAGCCCAGCCCCAGCATTTT,CASSQDYRGRAQPQHF
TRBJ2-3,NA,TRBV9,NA,TGTGCCAGCAGCGTCGAAGGGGCTGGGGGCACAGATACGCAGTATTTT,CASSVEGAGGTDTQYF